One and the same sample provided the 5 T cell receptor beta chains below, sequenced in a study of OX40 agonist ivuxolimab in advanced cancers. The assay was immunoSEQ multiplex PCR, and TCRdb's table has in-frame clones only and misses some. The sample contains approximately 89,000 clones, around 90% of which appear only once. This specimen consisted of CD4+ or CD8+ T cells sorted from blood, obtained in a trial of the OX40 agonist ivuxolimab. The source is an adult with an advanced solid tumor such as melanoma, head and neck, liver or kidney cancer.

The V call is TRBV5-5, the J call TRBJ2-7, with 7 bases matching TRBD2. Germline V gene data show CDR1 as SGHKS and CDR2 as YYEKEE (reference sequence). Germline trimming cut 4 bases from V and 0 bases from J; bases unmatched to any gene: 7. This CDR3 contains 15 residues. DNA for the CDR3: TGTGCCAGCAGCCCCTCGGGGGGTAACTCCTACGAGCAGTACTTC. This sequence encodes CASSPSGGNSYEQYF.

J is TRBJ2-1 and V is TRBV5-1; D might be TRBD1 or TRBD2, each matching 6 bases. The CDR3 runs 16 residues. With 4 bases removed from V and 7 bases from J, the gap between germline ends came to 21 bases. CDR1 SGHRS and CDR2 YFSETQ come from the germline V gene. CDR3 sequence: CASSPGDTPYGNEQFF. In DNA, the CDR3 is TGCGCCAGCAGCCCGGGGGACACCCCTTATGGAAATGAGCAGTTCTTC.

The chain links TRBV20-1 to TRBJ1-4; D gene unclear. V was trimmed by 6 bases and J by 7 bases, leaving 9 bases between them. CDR1 is DFQATT, CDR2 SNEGSKA, per germline (reference sequence). The CDR3 sequence is 11 residues long. CDR3 in amino acids: CSADEGEKLFF. The CDR3 DNA is TGCAGTGCGGATGAAGGTGAAAAACTGTTTTTT.

The chain is built from TRBV6-1 and TRBJ1-1; no reliable D call. Germline lookup yields CDR1 MNHNS and CDR2 SASEGT. CDR3 length: 14 amino acids. Trimming took off 4 bases at V and 0 bases at J, with 9 bases between the two ends. The DNA for the CDR3 is TGTGCCAGCAGTGCCATGTGGGTGAACACTGAAGCTTTCTTT. It codes for CASSAMWVNTEAFF.

The rearrangement links TRBV9 to TRBJ2-3; possibly TRBD2 for D (7 bases). V was pared by 1 base and J by 6 bases, with 18 bases between. This CDR3 region has 16 residues. Germline loops: CDR1 SGDLS, CDR2 YYNGEE. The CDR3 sequence is CASSVTVGGPADTQYF. CDR3 DNA sequence: TGTGCCAGCAGCGTAACGGTGGGGGGGCCTGCTGATACGCAGTATTTT.